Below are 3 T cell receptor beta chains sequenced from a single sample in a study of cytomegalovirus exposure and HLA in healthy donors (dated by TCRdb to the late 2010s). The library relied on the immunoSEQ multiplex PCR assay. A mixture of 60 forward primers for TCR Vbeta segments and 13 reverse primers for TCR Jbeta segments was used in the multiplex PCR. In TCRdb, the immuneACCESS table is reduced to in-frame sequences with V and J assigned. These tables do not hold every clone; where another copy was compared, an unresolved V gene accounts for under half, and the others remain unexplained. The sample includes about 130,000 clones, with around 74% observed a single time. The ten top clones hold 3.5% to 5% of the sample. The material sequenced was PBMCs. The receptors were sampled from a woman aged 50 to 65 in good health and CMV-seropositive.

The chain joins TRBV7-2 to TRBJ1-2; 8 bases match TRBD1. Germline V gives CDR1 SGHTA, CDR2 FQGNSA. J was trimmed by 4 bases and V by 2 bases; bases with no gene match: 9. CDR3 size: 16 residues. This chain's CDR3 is CASSLSPGTGGYGYTF. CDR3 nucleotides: TGTGCCAGCAGCTTAAGCCCCGGGACAGGAGGCTATGGCTACACCTTC.

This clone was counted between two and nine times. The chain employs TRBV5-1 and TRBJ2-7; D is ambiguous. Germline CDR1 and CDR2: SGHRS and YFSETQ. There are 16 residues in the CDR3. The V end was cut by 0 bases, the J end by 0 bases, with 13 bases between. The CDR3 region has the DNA TGCGCCAGCAGCTTGGCCGTCTCCGCGGTCTCCTACGAGCAGTACTTC. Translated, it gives CASSLAVSAVSYEQYF.

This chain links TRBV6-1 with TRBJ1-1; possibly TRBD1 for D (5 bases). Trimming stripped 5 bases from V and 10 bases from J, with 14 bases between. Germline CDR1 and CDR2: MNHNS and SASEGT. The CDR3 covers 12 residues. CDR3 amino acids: CASSTRPTAAFF. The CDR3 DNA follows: TGTGCCAGCAGTACCCGGCCGACAGCAGCTTTCTTT.